These 3 T cell receptor beta chains came from one sample sequenced in a study of T cells in Graves' hyperthyroidism and ophthalmopathy. Amplification of TCR beta CDR3 regions was performed using RNA transcripts as template. During a first-round RT-PCR of the TCR CDR3, the HTBI primer set was used. MiXCR was run by TCRdb on the multiplex PCR reads, yielding one entry per CDR3 protein. Of roughly 380,000 distinct CDR3 sequences in the sample, around 15% are singletons; the top ten hold approximately 5.3%. Sequenced material: blood. The receptors here all came from a woman between 18 and 30 years old with Graves' hyperthyroidism.

This clonotype was counted at least ten times. The CDR3 nucleotides read TGCAGTGCGGAGGACGGAATCCTGTACCAAGAGACCCAGTACTTC. Residues: CSAEDGILYQETQYF. The J gene is TRBJ2-5, the V gene TRBV29-1, with TRBD2 as a possible D gene (5 bases). Germline V gene lookup returns CDR1 SQVTM and CDR2 ANQGSEA. The CDR3 loop spans 15 amino acids.

This clonotype was seen repeatedly, ten times or more. Here the CDR3 reads CASSHVGLAHNEQFF. DNA of the CDR3: TGTGCCAGCAGCCACGTAGGACTAGCCCACAATGAGCAGTTCTTC. The gene calls are TRBV14 and TRBJ2-1; 8 nucleotides match TRBD2. The germline V gene encodes CDR1 SGHDN and CDR2 FVKESK. With 3 bases clipped from V and 5 bases from J, the junction kept 6 bases outside the gene matches. CDR3 size: 15 residues.

This clonotype appeared many times. The V gene is TRBV5-5, the J gene TRBJ2-7; 13 bases agree with TRBD2. Germline CDR1 reads SGHKS; CDR2 reads YYEKEE (reference sequence). The length of the CDR3 is 15 residues. Unmatched junction bases numbered 7, after V lost 3 bases and J lost 7 bases. CDR3 nucleotide sequence: TGTGCCAGCAGCTCCAGGACTAGCGGGAGTATGGAGCAGTACTTC. This encodes CASSSRTSGSMEQYF.